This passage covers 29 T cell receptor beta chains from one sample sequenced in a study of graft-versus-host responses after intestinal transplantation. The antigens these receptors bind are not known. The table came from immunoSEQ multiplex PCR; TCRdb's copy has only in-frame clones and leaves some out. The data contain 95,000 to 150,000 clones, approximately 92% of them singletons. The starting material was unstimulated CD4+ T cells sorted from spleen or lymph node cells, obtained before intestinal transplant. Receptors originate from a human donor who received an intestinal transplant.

The CDR3 protein is CASSLSHTDTQYF. CDR3 nucleotide sequence: TGTGCCAGCAGCTTAAGCCACACAGATACGCAGTATTTT. The chain links TRBV7-3 to TRBJ2-3; D remains ambiguous. V was shortened by 1 base and J by 2 bases, with 4 bases between the two germline ends. Germline V gene sequence: CDR1 SGHTA, CDR2 FQGTGA. CDR3 length: 13 amino acids.

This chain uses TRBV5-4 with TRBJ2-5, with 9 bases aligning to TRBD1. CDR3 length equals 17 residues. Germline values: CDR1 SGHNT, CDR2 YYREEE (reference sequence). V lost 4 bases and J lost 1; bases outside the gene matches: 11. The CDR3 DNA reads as TGTGCCAGCAGCCGTGGACAGGGGATACAAGGCCAAGAGACCCAGTACTTC. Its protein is CASSRGQGIQGQETQYF.

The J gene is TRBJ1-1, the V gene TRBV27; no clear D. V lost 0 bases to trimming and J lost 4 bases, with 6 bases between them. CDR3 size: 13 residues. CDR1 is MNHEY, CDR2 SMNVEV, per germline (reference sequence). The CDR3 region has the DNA TGTGCCAGCAGTTTATCAGGGAGCACTGAAGCTTTCTTT. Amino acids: CASSLSGSTEAFF.

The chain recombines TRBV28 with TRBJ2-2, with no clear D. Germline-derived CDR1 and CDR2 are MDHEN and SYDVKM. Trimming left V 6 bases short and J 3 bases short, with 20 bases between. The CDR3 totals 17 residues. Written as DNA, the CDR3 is TGTGCCAGCAGCGACCCGCCCCGAGGCAGACACACCGGGGAGCTGTTTTTT. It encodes CASSDPPRGRHTGELFF.

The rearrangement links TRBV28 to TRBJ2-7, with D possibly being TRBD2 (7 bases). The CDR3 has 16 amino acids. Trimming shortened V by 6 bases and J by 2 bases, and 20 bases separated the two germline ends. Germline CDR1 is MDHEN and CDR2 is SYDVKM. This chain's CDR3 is CASSWGGLAEAYEQYF. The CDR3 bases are TGTGCCAGCAGCTGGGGGGGGCTAGCGGAGGCCTACGAGCAGTACTTC.

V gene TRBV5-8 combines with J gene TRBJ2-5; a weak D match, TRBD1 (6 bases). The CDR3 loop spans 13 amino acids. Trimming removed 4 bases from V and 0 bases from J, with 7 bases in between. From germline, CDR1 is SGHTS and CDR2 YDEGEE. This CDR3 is CASSQGYQETQYF. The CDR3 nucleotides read TGTGCCAGCAGCCAGGGGTACCAAGAGACCCAGTACTTC.

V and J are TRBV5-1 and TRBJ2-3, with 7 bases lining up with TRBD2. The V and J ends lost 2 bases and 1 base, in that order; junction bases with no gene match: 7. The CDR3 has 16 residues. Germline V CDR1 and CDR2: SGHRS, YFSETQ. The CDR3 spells CASSLLRELGTDTQYF. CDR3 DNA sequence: TGCGCCAGCAGCTTACTGCGGGAGTTGGGCACAGATACGCAGTATTTT.

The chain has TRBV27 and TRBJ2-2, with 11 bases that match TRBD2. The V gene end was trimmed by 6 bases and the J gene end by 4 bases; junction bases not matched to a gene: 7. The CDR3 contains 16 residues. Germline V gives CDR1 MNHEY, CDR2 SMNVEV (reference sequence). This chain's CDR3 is CASRLSGRAGTGELFF. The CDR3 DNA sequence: TGTGCCAGCAGACTTAGCGGGAGGGCCGGCACCGGGGAGCTGTTTTTT.

CDR3 DNA sequence: TGTGCCAGCAGTTTCCCGCCCCGGGACAGCCAACGTGGCTACACCTTC. Translated, it gives CASSFPPRDSQRGYTF. V usage is TRBV28 and J usage is TRBJ1-2; the match to TRBD1 covers 7 bases. In germline, CDR1 is MDHEN, CDR2 SYDVKM. The CDR3 totals 16 residues. J lost 7 bases, V lost 3 bases, and 14 bases had no gene match.

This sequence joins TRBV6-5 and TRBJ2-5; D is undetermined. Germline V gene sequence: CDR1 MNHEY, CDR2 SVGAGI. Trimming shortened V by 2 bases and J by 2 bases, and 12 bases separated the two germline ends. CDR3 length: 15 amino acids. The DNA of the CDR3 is TGTGCCAGCAGTTACGATAGGGCCCGTCAAGAGACCCAGTACTTC. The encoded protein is CASSYDRARQETQYF.

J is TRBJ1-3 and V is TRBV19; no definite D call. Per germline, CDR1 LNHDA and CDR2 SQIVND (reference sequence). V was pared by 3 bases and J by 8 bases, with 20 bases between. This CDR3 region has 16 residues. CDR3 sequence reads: CASSMSRTPAVDTIYF. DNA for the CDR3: TGTGCCAGTAGTATGTCACGGACTCCGGCGGTAGACACCATATATTTT.

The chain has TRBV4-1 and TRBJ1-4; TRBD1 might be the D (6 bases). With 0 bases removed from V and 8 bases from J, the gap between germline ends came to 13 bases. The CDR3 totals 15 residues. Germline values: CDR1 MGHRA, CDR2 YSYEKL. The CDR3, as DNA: TGCGCCAGCAGCCAAGACCCGGGGGGCAGGGAAAAACTGTTTTTT. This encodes CASSQDPGGREKLFF.

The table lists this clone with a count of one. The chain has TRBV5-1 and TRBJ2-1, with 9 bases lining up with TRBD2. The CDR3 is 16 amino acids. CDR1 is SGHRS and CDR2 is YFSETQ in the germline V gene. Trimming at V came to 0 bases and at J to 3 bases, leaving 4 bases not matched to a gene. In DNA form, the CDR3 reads TGCGCCAGCAGCTTGGATAGCGGGAGAAGCTACAATGAGCAGTTCTTC. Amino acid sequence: CASSLDSGRSYNEQFF.

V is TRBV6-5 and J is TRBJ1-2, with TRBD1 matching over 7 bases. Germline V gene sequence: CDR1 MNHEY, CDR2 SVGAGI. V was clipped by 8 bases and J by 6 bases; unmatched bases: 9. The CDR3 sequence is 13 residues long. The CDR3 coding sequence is TGTGCCAGCTTAAACAGGGGCGTAAATGGCTACACCTTC. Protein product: CASLNRGVNGYTF.

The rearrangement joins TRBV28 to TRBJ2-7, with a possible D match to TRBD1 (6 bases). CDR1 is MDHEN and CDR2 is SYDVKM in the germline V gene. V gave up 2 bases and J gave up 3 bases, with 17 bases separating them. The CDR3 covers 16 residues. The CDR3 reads CASSLAAETGNYEQYF. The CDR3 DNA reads TGTGCCAGCAGTTTAGCCGCCGAGACAGGTAACTACGAGCAGTACTTC.

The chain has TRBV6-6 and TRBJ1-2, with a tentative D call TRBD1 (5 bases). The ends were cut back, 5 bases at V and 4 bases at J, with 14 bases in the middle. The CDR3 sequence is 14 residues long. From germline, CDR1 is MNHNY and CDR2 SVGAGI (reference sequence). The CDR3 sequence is CASSLQEVGYGYTF. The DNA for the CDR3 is TGTGCCAGCAGTCTACAGGAGGTCGGCTATGGCTACACCTTC.

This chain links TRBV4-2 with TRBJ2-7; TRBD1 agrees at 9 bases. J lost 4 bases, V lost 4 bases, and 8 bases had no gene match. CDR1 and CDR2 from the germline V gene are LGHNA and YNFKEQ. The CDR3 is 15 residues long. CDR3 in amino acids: CASSLPGTGTYEQYF. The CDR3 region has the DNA TGTGCCAGCAGCCTCCCCGGGACAGGGACTTACGAGCAGTACTTC.

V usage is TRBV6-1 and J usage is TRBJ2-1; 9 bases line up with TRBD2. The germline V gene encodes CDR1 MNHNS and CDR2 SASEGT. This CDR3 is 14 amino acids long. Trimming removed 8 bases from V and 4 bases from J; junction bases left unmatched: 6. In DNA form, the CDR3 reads TGTGCCAGCTGCCTAGCGGGACATTACAATGAGCAGTTCTTC. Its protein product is CASCLAGHYNEQFF.

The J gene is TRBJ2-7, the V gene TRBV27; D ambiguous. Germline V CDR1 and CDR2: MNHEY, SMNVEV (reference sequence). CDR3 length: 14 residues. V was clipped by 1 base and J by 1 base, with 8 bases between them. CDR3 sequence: CASSLYATSYEQYF. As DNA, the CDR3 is TGTGCCAGCAGTTTATATGCAACTTCCTACGAGCAGTACTTC.

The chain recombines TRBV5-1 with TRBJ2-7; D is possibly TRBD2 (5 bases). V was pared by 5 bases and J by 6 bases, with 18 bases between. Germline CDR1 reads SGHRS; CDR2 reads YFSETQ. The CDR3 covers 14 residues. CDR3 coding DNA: TGCGCCAGCAGTCGGGAATATGGGGTAGGCGAGCAGTACTTC. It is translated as CASSREYGVGEQYF.

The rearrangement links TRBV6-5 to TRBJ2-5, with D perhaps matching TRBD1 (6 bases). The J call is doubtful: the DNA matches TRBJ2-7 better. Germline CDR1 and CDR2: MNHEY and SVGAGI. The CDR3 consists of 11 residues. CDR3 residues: CASQGIYEQYF. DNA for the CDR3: TGTGCCAGCCAGGGGATCTACGAGCAGTACTTC.

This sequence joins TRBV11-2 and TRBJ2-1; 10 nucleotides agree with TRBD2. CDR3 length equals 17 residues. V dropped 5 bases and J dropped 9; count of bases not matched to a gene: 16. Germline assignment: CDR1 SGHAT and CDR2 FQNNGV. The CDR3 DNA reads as TGTGCCAGCAGCCCCCGTCAACTAGCGGGGCACCCCACTGAGCAGTTCTTC. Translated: CASSPRQLAGHPTEQFF.

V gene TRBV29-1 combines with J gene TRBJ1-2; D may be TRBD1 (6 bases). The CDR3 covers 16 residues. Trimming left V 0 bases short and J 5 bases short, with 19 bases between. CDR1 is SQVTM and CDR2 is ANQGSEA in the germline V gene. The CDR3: CSVEDQMGGALYGYTF. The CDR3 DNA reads TGCAGCGTTGAAGATCAAATGGGGGGGGCCCTTTATGGCTACACCTTC.

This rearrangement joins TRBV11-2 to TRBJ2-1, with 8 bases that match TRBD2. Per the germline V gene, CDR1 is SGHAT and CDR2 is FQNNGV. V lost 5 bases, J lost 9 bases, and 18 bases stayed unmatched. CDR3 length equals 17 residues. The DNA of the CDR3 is TGTGCCAGCAGCCCGAGGTCCTACACGGGAGGGCCAGGTGAGCAGTTCTTC. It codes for CASSPRSYTGGPGEQFF. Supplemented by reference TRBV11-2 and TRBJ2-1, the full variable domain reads EAGVAQSPRYKIIEKRQSVAFWCNPISGHATLYWYQQILGQGPKLLIQFQNNGVVDDSQLPKDRFSAERLKGVDSTLKIQPAKLEDSAVYLCASSPRSYTGGPGEQFFGPGTRLTVL.

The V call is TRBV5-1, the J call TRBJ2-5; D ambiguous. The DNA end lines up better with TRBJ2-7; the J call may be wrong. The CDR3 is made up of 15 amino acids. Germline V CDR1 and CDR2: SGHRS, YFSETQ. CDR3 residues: CASSLAASPPYEQYF. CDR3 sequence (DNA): TGCGCCAGCAGCTTGGCGGCCTCCCCCCCCTACGAGCAGTACTTC.

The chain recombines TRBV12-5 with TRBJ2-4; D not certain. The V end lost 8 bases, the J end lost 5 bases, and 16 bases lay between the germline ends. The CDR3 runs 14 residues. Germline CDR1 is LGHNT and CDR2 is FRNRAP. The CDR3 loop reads CASTPGWQQNIQYF. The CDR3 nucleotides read TGTGCTAGTACCCCAGGATGGCAGCAAAACATTCAGTACTTC. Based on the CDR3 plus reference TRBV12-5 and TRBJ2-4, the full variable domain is DARVTQTPRHKVTEMGQEVTMRCQPILGHNTVFWYRQTMMQGLELLAYFRNRAPLDDSGMPKDRFSAEMPDATLATLKIQPSEPRDSAVYFCASTPGWQQNIQYFGAGTRLSVL.

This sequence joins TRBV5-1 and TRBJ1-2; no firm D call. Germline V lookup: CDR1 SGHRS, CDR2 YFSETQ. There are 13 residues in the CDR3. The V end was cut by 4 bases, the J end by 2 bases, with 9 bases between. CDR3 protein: CASSADWNYGYTF. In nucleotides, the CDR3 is TGCGCCAGCAGCGCTGACTGGAACTATGGCTACACCTTC.

The CDR3 loop is CSVVGSGYTDTQYF. The DNA for the CDR3 is TGCAGCGTTGTGGGTAGCGGCTACACAGATACGCAGTATTTT. The rearrangement joins TRBV29-1 to TRBJ2-3, with D perhaps TRBD2 (6 bases). CDR3 size: 14 residues. Germline-derived CDR1 and CDR2 are SQVTM and ANQGSEA. Deletions cut 4 bases from V and 2 bases from J, with 13 bases between.

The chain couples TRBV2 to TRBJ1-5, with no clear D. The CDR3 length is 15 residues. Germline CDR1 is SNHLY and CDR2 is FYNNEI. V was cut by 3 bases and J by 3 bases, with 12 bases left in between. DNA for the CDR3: TGTGCCAGCAGTGATATGGAGGGCAACAATCAGCCCCAGCATTTT. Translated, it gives CASSDMEGNNQPQHF.